This T cell receptor (beta chain) was recorded in a study of response to subunit inactivated influenza vaccine (dated by TCRdb to the late 2010s). As for the study more broadly: Deep quantitative T cell receptor repertoire profiling was used in the study to track responses to a trivalent subunit inactivated influenza vaccine. The research as a whole found: The authors suggested that each seasonal influenza vaccination may recruit only a limited number of new T cells.

Receptor libraries were prepared by RT-PCR. The data were produced on an Illumina HiSeq 2500. TCRdb reprocessed the public reads (quality trimming at Q25 with fastp, clone calling with MiXCR) and kept in-frame beta chains. Records with the same CDR3 protein are collapsed into one entry carrying the most frequent genes and DNA. Here the sample has about 800,000 distinct CDR3 sequences; 21% occur a single time. Around 9.6% of the sample comes from the top ten. Of note for this clonotype: Its antigen remains undetermined. There are no base qualities to consult, and no much larger clone falls within one base.

This clonotype was obtained from a man aged 50 to 59 who received an inactivated influenza vaccine. Donor details come from another sample of the same person, matched by shared clones. The sequences come from PBMCs from blood, collected 5 days after vaccination.

The CDR3 corresponds to CATSTEPDRGFRVVTQYF. The sequenced DNA: TGTGCCACCAGCACTGAACCGGACAGGGGGTTTCGGGTCGTGACCCAGTACTTC. This sequence uses TRBV15 and TRBJ2-5, with 10 middle bases fitting TRBD1. Trimmed from V: 4 bases; trimmed from J: 7 bases; junction bases lacking a gene match: 18. The germline V gene (reference sequence) provides CDR1 LNHNV and CDR2 YYDKDF. The CDR3 contains 18 residues, cysteine and phenylalanine counted. Only CDR3 DNA remains: 54 bases, in frame from the first base.